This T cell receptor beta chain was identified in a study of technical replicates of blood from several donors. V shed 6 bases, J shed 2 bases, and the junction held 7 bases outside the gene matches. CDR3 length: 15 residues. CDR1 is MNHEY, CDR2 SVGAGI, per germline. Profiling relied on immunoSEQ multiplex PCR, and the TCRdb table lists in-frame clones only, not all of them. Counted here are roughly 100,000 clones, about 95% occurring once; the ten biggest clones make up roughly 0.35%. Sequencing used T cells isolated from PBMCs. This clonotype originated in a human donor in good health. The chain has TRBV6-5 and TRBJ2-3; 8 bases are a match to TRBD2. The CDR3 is CASSSTSGDTDTQYF. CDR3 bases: TGTGCCAGCAGCTCCACTAGCGGAGACACAGATACGCAGTATTTT.